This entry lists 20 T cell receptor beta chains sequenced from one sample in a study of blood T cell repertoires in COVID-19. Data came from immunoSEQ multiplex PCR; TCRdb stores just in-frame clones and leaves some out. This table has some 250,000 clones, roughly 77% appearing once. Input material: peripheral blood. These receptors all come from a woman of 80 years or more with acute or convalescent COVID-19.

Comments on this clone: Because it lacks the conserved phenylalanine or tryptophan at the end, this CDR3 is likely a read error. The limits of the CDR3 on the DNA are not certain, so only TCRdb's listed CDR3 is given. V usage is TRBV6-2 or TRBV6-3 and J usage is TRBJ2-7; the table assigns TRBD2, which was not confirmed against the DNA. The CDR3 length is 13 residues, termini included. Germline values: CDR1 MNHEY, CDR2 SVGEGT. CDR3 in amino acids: CASSYRTSSFLIR.

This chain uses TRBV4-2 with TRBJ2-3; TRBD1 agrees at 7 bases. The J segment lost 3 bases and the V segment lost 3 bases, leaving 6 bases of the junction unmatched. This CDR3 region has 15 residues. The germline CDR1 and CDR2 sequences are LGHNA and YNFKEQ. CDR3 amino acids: CASSQELQGTDTQYF. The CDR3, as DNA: TGTGCCAGCAGCCAGGAGCTACAGGGGACAGATACGCAGTATTTT.

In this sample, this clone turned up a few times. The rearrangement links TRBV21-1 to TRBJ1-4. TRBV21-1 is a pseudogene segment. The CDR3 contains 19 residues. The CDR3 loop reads CASSKLGGAARLFNEKLFF. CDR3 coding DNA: TGTGCCAGCAGCAAATTGGGAGGGGCCGCCCGCCTTTTTAATGAAAAACTGTTTTTT.

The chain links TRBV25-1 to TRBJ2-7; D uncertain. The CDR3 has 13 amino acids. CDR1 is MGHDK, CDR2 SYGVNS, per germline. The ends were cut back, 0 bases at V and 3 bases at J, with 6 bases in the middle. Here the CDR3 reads CASSEYHSYEQYF. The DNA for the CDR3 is TGTGCCAGCAGTGAATATCACAGCTACGAGCAGTACTTC.

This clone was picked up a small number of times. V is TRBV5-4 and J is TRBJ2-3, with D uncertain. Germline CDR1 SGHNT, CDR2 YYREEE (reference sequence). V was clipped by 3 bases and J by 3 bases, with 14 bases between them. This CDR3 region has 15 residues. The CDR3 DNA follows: TGTGCCAGCAGCTACGGTATCTCTCGAACAGATACGCAGTATTTT. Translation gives CASSYGISRTDTQYF.

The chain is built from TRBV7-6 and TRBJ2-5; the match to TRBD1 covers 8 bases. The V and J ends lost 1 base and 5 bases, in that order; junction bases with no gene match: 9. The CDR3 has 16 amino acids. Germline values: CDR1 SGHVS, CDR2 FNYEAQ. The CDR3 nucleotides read TGTGCCAGCAGCTTAGGGGGCCAGGGGGCTCATGAGACCCAGTACTTC. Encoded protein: CASSLGGQGAHETQYF. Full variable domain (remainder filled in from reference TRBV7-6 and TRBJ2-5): GAGVSQSPRYKVTKRGQDVALRCDPISGHVSLYWYRQALGQGPEFLTYFNYEAQQDKSGLPNDRFSAERPEGSISTLTIQRTEQRDSAMYRCASSLGGQGAHETQYFGPGTRLLVL.

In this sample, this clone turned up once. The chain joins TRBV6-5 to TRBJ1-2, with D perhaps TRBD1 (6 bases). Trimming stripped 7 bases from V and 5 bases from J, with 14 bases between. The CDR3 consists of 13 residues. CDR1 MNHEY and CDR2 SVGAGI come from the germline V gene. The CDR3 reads CASKPGASYGYTF. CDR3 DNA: TGTGCCAGCAAACCAGGGGCCAGTTATGGCTACACCTTC.

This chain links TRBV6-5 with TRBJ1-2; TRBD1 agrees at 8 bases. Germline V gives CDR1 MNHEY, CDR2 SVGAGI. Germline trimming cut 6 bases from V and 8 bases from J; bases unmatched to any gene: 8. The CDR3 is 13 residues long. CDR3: CASSPQGVGGYTF. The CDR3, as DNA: TGTGCCAGCAGCCCACAGGGGGTAGGCGGCTACACCTTC.

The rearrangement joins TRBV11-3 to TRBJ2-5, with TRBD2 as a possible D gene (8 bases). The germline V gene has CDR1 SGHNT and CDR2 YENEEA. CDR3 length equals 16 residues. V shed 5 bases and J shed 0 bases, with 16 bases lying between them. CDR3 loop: CASSQGGGGNQETQYF. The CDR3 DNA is TGTGCCAGCAGCCAAGGGGGCGGGGGGAACCAAGAGACCCAGTACTTC.

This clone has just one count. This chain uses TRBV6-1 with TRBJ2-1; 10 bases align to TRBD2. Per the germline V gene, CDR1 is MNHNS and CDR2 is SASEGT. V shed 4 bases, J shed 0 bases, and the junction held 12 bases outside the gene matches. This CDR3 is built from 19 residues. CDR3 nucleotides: TGTGCCAGCAGTGTGTCTAGCGGGAGCCTAGTAGTCTCCTACAATGAGCAGTTCTTC. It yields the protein CASSVSSGSLVVSYNEQFF.

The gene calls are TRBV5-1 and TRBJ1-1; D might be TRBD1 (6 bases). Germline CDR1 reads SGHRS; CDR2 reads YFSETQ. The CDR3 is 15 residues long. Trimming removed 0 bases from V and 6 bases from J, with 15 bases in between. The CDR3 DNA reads TGCGCCAGCAGCTTGGACACAGGAACAGGGTCTGAAGCTTTCTTT. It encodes CASSLDTGTGSEAFF.

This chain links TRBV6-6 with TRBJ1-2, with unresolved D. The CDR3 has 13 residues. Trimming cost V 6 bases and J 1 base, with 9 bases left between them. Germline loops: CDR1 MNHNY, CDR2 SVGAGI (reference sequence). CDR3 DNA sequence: TGTGCCAGCAGCCAGACATATAACTATGGCTACACCTTC. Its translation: CASSQTYNYGYTF.

The CDR3 loop reads CASRGQVHGYTF. In nucleotides, the CDR3 is TGTGCCAGCCGAGGACAGGTACATGGCTACACCTTC. This rearrangement joins TRBV28 to TRBJ1-2; 7 positions agree with TRBD1. The CDR3 covers 12 residues. CDR1 is MDHEN and CDR2 is SYDVKM in the germline V gene. V shed 8 bases, J shed 6 bases, and the junction held 6 bases outside the gene matches.

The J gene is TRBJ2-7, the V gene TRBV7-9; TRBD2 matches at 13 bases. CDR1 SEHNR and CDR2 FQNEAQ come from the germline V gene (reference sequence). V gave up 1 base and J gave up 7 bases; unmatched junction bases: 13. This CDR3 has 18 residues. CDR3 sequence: CASSLGERLAGGLWEQYF. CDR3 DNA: TGTGCCAGCAGCTTAGGCGAGAGACTAGCGGGAGGCTTGTGGGAGCAGTACTTC.

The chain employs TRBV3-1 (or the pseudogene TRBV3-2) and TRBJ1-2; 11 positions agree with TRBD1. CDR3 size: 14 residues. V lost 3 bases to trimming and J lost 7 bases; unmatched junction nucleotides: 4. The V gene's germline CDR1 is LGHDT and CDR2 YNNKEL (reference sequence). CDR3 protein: CASSHGTGGFGYTF. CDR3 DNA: TGTGCCAGCAGCCACGGGACAGGGGGTTTTGGCTACACCTTC.

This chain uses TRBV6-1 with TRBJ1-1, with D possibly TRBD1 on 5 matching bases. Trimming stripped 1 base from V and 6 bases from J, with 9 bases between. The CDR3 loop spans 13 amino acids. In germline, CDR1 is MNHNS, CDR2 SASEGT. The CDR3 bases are TGTGCCAGCAGTGAAGTCCGGGGGTCTGAAGCTTTCTTT. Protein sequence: CASSEVRGSEAFF.

The CDR3 DNA reads as TGTGCCACCAGCAGCACACCGACTAGCGGGATCAGCACAGATACGCAGTATTTT. It yields the protein CATSSTPTSGISTDTQYF. The V gene is TRBV15, the J gene TRBJ2-3, with 11 bases fitting TRBD2. V lost 3 bases, J lost 0 bases, and 8 bases stayed unmatched. Germline V gives CDR1 LNHNV, CDR2 YYDKDF (reference sequence). The CDR3 loop spans 18 amino acids.

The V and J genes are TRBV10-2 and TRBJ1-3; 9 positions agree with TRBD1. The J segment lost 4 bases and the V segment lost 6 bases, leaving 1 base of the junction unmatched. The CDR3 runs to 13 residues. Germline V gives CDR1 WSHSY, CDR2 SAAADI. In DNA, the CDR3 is TGCGCCAGCAGGGGACAGGGAGGAAACACCATATATTTT. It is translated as CASRGQGGNTIYF.

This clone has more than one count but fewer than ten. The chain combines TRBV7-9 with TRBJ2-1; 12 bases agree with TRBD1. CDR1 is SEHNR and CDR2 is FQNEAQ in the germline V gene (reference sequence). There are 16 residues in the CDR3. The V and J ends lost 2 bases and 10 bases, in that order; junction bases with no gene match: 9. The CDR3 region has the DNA TGTGCCAGCAGCTTAAATAGGGGACAGGGGGCTGGGGAGCAGTTCTTC. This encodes CASSLNRGQGAGEQFF.

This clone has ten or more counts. The CDR3: CASSLNGQSDTQYF. The CDR3 DNA is TGCGCCAGCAGCCTGAACGGACAGTCAGATACGCAGTATTTT. This chain connects TRBV5-1 to TRBJ2-3; D possibly corresponds to TRBD1 (6 bases). The ends were cut back, 4 bases at V and 4 bases at J, with 13 bases in the middle. The length of the CDR3 is 14 residues. Germline V gene sequence: CDR1 SGHRS, CDR2 YFSETQ.